Below, 5 T cell receptor beta chains from the same sample are listed, as sequenced in a study of molecular identifiers for immune sequencing clone quantification (dated by TCRdb to the late 2010s). Library preparation was by PCR. The sequencer was a NextSeq 500. TCRdb took the public reads, trimmed them with fastp at Q25, ran MiXCR for clone calling and kept in-frame beta chains. Rows are unified per CDR3 protein, each entry keeping the most common DNA and genes. The sample includes roughly 630,000 distinct CDR3 sequences, with 25% observed a single time. The leading ten clones occupy about 0.8% of the sample. The sequencing input was naive CD8+ T cells from blood, with Jurkat cell RNA spiked in. The cell subset or site label corresponds to: FACS-sorted CD8+CD4-CCR7+CD45RA+ naive T cells. The source is a human donor in good health. Some libraries in this study had Jurkat cell RNA spiked in.

This clonotype occurred many times. This chain links TRBV19 with TRBJ2-3, with D unclear. With 9 bases removed from V and 1 base from J, the gap between germline ends came to 8 bases. This CDR3 is built from 12 residues. CDR1 and CDR2 from the germline V gene are LNHDA and SQIVND (reference sequence). The CDR3 nucleotides are TGTGCCAGAGCCGAGGGCACAGATACGCAGTATTTT. It translates to CARAEGTDTQYF.

This clonotype was seen more than once but under ten times. The chain joins TRBV4-3 to TRBJ2-7; D gene ambiguous. V lost 2 bases and J lost 3, with 8 bases in between. The CDR3 consists of 13 residues. Germline assignment: CDR1 LGHNA and CDR2 YSLEER. CDR3 coding DNA: TGCGCCAGCAGCCAATTCGTCAACTACGAGCAGTACTTC. The encoded protein is CASSQFVNYEQYF.

In this sample, this clonotype turned up many times. The chain uses TRBV12-3 or TRBV12-4 and TRBJ2-1; D is ambiguous. V lost 2 bases, J lost 9 bases, and 14 bases lay in between. CDR3 length: 14 amino acids. The CDR3 nucleotides are TGTGCCAGCAGTTTATCGGCAAACCTTGCTGAGCAGTTCTTC. Its protein product is CASSLSANLAEQFF.

Turning to this clonotype: A much larger clone sits a single nucleotide away, making a read error possible. The conserved phenylalanine or tryptophan normally closing the CDR3 is absent here, so this likely arose from a read error. V usage is TRBV4-1 and J usage is TRBJ1-1; D not resolved. CDR1 and CDR2 (germline): MGHRA, YSYEKL. The CDR3 contains 13 residues. Trimming removed 0 bases from V and 3 bases from J, with 5 bases in between. CDR3 in DNA: TGCGCCAGCAGCCAAGACGCGGACACTGAAGCTTTCCTT. Protein product: CASSQDADTEAFL.

As for this clonotype: A much larger clone lies a single base off, so this may be a read error. The chain uses TRBV12-3 or TRBV12-4 and TRBJ2-3; D is unclear. V lost 3 bases and J lost 9, with 13 bases in between. The CDR3 runs 13 residues. CDR3 nucleotide sequence: TGTGCCAGCAGTTTCTCCCCCTCGCAAACGCAGTATTTT. Amino acid sequence: CASSFSPSQTQYF.